These 11 T cell receptor beta chains were sequenced from one sample in a study of blood T cell repertoires in COVID-19. The assay was immunoSEQ multiplex PCR, and TCRdb's table has in-frame clones only and misses some. The repertoire holds fewer than 40,000 clones, with approximately 91% as singletons. Sequencing input: peripheral blood. The receptor set was obtained from a man aged 70-80 years with active COVID-19.

The chain links TRBV6-2 or TRBV6-3 to TRBJ2-7; TRBD2 matches at 11 bases. V lost 4 bases and J lost 4; bases outside the gene matches: 6. Germline values: CDR1 MNHEY, CDR2 SVGEGT. This CDR3 has 15 amino acids. CDR3: CASSSGLADLYEQYF. CDR3 DNA: TGTGCCAGCAGTTCGGGACTAGCGGACTTATACGAGCAGTACTTC.

The V gene is TRBV5-4, the J gene TRBJ2-2; 8 bases fit TRBD1. Losses at the gene ends were 2 bases for V and 6 bases for J; bases not matched to a gene: 3. The CDR3 length is 14 residues. Germline values: CDR1 SGHNT, CDR2 YYREEE (reference sequence). CDR3 in amino acids: CASSFGQGPGELFF. DNA for the CDR3: TGTGCCAGCAGCTTTGGACAGGGCCCCGGGGAGCTGTTTTTT.

This sequence joins TRBV4-3 and TRBJ2-1, with 7 bases matching TRBD1. This CDR3 contains 16 residues. Germline V gene data show CDR1 as LGHNA and CDR2 as YSLEER. V shed 4 bases and J 0 bases; nucleotides not matched to a gene: 6. In DNA form, the CDR3 reads TGCGCCAGCAGCCGCCTGGGGACAGCCTCCTACAATGAGCAGTTCTTC. Amino acids: CASSRLGTASYNEQFF.

The table lists this clone with a few counts. This rearrangement joins TRBV5-1 to TRBJ2-2; 11 nucleotides agree with TRBD2. This CDR3 has 16 residues. V trimming: 4 bases; J trimming: 3 bases; junction bases outside the gene matches: 5. Germline CDR1 reads SGHRS; CDR2 reads YFSETQ. The CDR3 spells CASSPTSGRHTGELFF. CDR3 bases: TGCGCCAGCAGCCCCACTAGCGGGAGACACACCGGGGAGCTGTTTTTT.

This chain uses TRBV29-1 with TRBJ2-6, with 9 bases lining up with TRBD1. From germline, CDR1 is SQVTM and CDR2 ANQGSEA. Trimming removed 4 bases from V and 10 bases from J; junction bases left unmatched: 5. The CDR3 runs 13 residues. The DNA of the CDR3 is TGCAGCGTTGGACAGGGGGACCTGAACGTCCTGACTTTC. It yields the protein CSVGQGDLNVLTF.

This clone came up a few times. The chain combines TRBV3-1 (or the pseudogene TRBV3-2) with TRBJ1-5; D remains ambiguous. Germline loops: CDR1 LGHDT, CDR2 YNNKEL (reference sequence). The CDR3 runs to 13 residues. V was cut by 2 bases and J by 3 bases, with 5 bases left in between. The DNA for the CDR3 is TGTGCCAGCAGCCAATCTCCCAATCAGCCCCAGCATTTT. Translating it yields CASSQSPNQPQHF.

The chain couples TRBV4-3 to TRBJ1-5; no definite D call. From germline, CDR1 is LGHNA and CDR2 YSLEER. The germline V and J ends were trimmed by 1 base and 10 bases, with 14 bases remaining between them. The CDR3 totals 14 residues. This CDR3 reads CASSQVVAGTPQHF. The CDR3 nucleotides read TGCGCCAGCAGCCAAGTCGTCGCGGGCACCCCCCAGCATTTT.

V is TRBV5-1 and J is TRBJ2-1; TRBD2 matches at 7 bases. The CDR3 has 14 residues. With V trimmed by 0 bases and J by 6 bases, 3 bases remained unmatched. Germline loops: CDR1 SGHRS, CDR2 YFSETQ. CDR3 in amino acids: CASSLGASGNEQFF. DNA for the CDR3: TGCGCCAGCAGCTTGGGGGCTAGCGGCAATGAGCAGTTCTTC.

CDR3 residues: CASSPPGLGPTISGNTIYF. DNA for the CDR3: TGTGCCAGCTCACCACCGGGACTAGGACCGACGATCTCTGGAAACACCATATATTTT. The chain employs TRBV18 and TRBJ1-3, with D tentatively TRBD1 (5 bases). The CDR3 is 19 residues long. Germline assignment: CDR1 KGHSH and CDR2 LQKENI. V was cut by 0 bases and J by 0 bases, with 18 bases left in between.

In its sample, this clone was seen once. The chain has TRBV7-6 and TRBJ2-5; TRBD2 might be the D (6 bases). Germline V gives CDR1 SGHVS, CDR2 FNYEAQ. The ends were cut back, 4 bases at V and 3 bases at J, with 12 bases in the middle. The CDR3 is 14 residues long. The CDR3 DNA follows: TGTGCCAGCAGCTGGGGGGACCTCGAAGAGACCCAGTACTTC. It yields the protein CASSWGDLEETQYF.

This clone was found a few times. The V call is TRBV9, the J call TRBJ2-7; 14 bases match TRBD2. V lost 2 bases to trimming and J lost 2 bases; unmatched junction nucleotides: 3. Germline V lookup: CDR1 SGDLS, CDR2 YYNGEE. The length of the CDR3 is 16 residues. For the CDR3, the DNA is TGTGCCAGCAGCGTCGGGACTAGCGGGGGTACCTACGAGCAGTACTTC. It specifies CASSVGTSGGTYEQYF.